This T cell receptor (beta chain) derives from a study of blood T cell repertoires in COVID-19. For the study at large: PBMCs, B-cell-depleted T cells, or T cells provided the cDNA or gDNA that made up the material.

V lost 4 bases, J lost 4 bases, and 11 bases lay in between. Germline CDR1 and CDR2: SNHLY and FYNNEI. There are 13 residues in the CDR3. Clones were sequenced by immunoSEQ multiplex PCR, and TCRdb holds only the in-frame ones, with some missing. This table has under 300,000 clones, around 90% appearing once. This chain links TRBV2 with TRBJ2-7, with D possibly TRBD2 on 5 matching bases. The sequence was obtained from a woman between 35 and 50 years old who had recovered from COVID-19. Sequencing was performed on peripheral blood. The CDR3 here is CASSAVTGYEQYF. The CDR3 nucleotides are TGTGCCAGCAGTGCGGTGACGGGGTACGAGCAGTACTTC. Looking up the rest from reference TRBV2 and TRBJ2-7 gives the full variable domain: EPEVTQTPSHQVTQMGQEVILRCVPISNHLYFYWYRQILGQKVEFLVSFYNNEISEKSEIFDDQFSVERPDGSNFTLKIRSTKLEDSAMYFCASSAVTGYEQYFGPGTRLTVT.